This T cell receptor (beta chain) was identified during a study of blood T cell repertoires in COVID-19. Study in general: Some COVID-19 samples were acute and others convalescent; all came from the United States, Italy and Spain. T cells, B-cell-depleted T cells, or PBMCs supplied cDNA or gDNA.

In the authors' workflow: Reference gene primers were amplified, and this amplification served to estimate nucleated cell counts. Only in-frame clones appear in the TCRdb table, and some are missing; sequencing was by immunoSEQ multiplex PCR. Clonal size and the V and J genes are those of that table, whereas D and trimming came from the DNA. The sample has around 40,000 clones, roughly 87% seen once. Seattle participants joined during active infection and were tracked over time. The V gene lost 2 bases and the J gene lost 0 bases, with 9 bases spanning the gap. The CDR3 is 15 residues long. Germline V lookup: CDR1 MNHEY, CDR2 SMNVEV (reference sequence).

This sequence was found in a man aged 60-69 years with COVID-19, enrolled during active disease. Sequencing used peripheral blood. V usage is TRBV27 and J usage is TRBJ2-3, with D unclear. The CDR3 spells CASSLLLVSTDTQYF. CDR3 sequence (DNA): TGTGCCAGCAGTTTACTTCTTGTTAGCACAGATACGCAGTATTTT.